This record covers a single TCR beta chain. The entry originates in a study of blood T cell repertoires in COVID-19. Study context: Material from acute and convalescent COVID-19 was sourced from the United States, Italy and Spain.

Authors' data handling: Amplification of reference gene primers provided the estimated nucleated cell counts. TCRdb keeps only in-frame clones here, not all; method: immunoSEQ multiplex PCR. V, J and clone size reflect that table, while D and trimming were determined from the DNA. The sample lists 200,000 or so clones, 70% to 85% occurring once. Trimming removed 6 bases from V and 5 bases from J; junction bases left unmatched: 10. This CDR3 contains 15 residues. Germline CDR1 reads MDHEN; CDR2 reads SYDVKM. V and J are TRBV28 and TRBJ1-1; TRBD1 aligns across 9 bases. The sequencing input was peripheral blood. The clonotype was recovered from a human donor with acute or convalescent COVID-19. The donor label of this sample is uncertain. The CDR3 protein is CASRLPGQGSTEAFF. CDR3 DNA: TGTGCCAGCAGACTACCGGGACAGGGAAGTACTGAAGCTTTCTTT.